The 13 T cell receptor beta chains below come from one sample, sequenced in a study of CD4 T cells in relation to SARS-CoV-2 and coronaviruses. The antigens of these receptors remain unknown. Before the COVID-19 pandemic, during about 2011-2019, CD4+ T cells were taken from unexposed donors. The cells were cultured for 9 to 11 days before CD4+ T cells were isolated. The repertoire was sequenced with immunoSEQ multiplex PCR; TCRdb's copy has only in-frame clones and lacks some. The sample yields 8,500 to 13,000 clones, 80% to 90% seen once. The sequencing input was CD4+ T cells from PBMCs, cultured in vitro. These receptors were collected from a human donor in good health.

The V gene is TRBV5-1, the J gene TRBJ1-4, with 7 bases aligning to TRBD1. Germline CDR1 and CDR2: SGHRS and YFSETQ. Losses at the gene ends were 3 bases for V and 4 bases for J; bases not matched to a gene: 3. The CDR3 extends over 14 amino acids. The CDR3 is CASSWGQFNEKLFF. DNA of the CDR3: TGCGCCAGCAGCTGGGGACAGTTTAATGAAAAACTGTTTTTT.

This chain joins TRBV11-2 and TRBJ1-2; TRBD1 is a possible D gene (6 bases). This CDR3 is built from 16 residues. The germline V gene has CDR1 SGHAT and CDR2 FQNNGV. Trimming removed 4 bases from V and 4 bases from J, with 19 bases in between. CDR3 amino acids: CASSSLEWGRGYGYTF. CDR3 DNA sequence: TGTGCCAGCAGCTCTTTGGAGTGGGGGCGAGGCTATGGCTACACCTTC.

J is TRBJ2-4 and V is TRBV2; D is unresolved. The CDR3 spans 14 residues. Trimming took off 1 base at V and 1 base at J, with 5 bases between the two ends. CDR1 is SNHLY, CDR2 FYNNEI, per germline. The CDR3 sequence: CASSEGVAKNIQYF. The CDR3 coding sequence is TGTGCCAGCAGTGAAGGAGTTGCCAAAAACATTCAGTACTTC.

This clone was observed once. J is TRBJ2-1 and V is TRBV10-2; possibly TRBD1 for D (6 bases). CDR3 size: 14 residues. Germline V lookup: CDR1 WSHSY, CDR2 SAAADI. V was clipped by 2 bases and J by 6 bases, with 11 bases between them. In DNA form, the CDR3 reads TGCGCCAGCAGTGAGAGAGTGGGGGCCAATGAGCAGTTCTTC. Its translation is CASSERVGANEQFF.

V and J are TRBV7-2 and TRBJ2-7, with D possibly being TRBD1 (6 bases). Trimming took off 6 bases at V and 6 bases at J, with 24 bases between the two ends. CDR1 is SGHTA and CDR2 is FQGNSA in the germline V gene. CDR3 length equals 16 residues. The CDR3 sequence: CASRPTPTGTGLEQYF. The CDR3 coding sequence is TGTGCCAGCAGACCTACCCCGACAGGAACAGGACTCGAGCAGTACTTC.

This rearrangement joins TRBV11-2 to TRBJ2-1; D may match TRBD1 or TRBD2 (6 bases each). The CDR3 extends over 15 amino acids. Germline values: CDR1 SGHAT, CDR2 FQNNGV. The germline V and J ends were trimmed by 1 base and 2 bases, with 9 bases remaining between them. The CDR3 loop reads CASSLGGGTYNEQFF. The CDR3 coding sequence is TGTGCCAGCAGCTTAGGAGGGGGGACCTACAATGAGCAGTTCTTC. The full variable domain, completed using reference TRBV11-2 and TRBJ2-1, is EAGVAQSPRYKIIEKRQSVAFWCNPISGHATLYWYQQILGQGPKLLIQFQNNGVVDDSQLPKDRFSAERLKGVDSTLKIQPAKLEDSAVYLCASSLGGGTYNEQFFGPGTRLTVL.

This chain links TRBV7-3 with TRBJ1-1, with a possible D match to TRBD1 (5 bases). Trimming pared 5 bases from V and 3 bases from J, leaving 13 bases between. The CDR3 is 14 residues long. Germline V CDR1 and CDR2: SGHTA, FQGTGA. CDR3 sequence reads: CASSMTGADTEAFF. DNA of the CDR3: TGTGCCAGCAGCATGACCGGGGCCGACACTGAAGCTTTCTTT. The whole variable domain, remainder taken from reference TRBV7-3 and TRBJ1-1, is GAGVSQTPSNKVTEKGKYVELRCDPISGHTALYWYRQSLGQGPEFLIYFQGTGAADDSGLPNDRFFAVRPEGSVSTLKIQRTERGDSAVYLCASSMTGADTEAFFGQGTRLTVV.

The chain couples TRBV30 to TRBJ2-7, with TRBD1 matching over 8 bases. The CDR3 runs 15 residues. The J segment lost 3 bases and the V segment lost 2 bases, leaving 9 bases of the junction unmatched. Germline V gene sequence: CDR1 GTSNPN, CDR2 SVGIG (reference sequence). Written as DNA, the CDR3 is TGTGCCTGGAGTAGAGCAGGGGGCATTGGCTACGAGCAGTACTTC. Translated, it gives CAWSRAGGIGYEQYF.

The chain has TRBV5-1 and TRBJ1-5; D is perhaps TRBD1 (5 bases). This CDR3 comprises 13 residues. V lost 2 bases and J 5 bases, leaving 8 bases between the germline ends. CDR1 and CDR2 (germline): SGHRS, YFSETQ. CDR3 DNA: TGCGCCAGCAGCTTAGGAGGGGATCAGCCCCAGCATTTT. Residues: CASSLGGDQPQHF. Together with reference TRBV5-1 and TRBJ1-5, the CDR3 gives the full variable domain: KAGVTQTPRYLIKTRGQQVTLSCSPISGHRSVSWYQQTPGQGLQFLFEYFSETQRNKGNFPGRFSGRQFSNSRSEMNVSTLELGDSALYLCASSLGGDQPQHFGDGTRLSIL.

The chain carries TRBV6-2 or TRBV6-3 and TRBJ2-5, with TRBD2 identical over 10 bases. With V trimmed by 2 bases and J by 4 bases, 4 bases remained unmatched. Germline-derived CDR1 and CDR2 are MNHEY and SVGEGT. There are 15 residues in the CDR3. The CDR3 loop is CASSYPAGGVETQYF. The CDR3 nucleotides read TGTGCCAGCAGTTACCCAGCGGGAGGGGTAGAGACCCAGTACTTC.

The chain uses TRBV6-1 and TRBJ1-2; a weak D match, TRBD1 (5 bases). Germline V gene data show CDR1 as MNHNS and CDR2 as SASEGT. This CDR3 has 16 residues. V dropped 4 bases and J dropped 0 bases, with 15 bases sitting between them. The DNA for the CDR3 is TGTGCCAGCAGTGGCCCATTGGGACTGACTAACTATGGCTACACCTTC. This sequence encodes CASSGPLGLTNYGYTF.

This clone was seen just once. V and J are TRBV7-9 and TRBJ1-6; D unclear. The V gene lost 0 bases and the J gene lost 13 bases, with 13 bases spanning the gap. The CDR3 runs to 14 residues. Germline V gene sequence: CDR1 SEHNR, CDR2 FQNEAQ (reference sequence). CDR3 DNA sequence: TGTGCCAGCAGCTTAGCTCCGACCTCGGGTCCCCTCCACTTT. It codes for CASSLAPTSGPLHF.

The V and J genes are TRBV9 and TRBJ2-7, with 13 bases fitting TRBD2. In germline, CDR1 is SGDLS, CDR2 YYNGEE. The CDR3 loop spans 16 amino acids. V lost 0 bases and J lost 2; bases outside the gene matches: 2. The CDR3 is CASSVGLAGGPYEQYF. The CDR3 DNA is TGTGCCAGCAGCGTAGGACTAGCGGGAGGACCCTACGAGCAGTACTTC.